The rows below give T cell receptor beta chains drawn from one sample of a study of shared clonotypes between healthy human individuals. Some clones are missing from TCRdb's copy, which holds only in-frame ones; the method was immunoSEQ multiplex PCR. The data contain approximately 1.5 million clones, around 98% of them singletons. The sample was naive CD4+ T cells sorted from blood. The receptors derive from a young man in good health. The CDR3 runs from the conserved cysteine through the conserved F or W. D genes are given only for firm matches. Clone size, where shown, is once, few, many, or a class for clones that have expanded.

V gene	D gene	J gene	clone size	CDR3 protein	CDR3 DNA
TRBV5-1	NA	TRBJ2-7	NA	CASTGGTHGSYEQYF	TGCGCCAGCACTGGCGGGACTCATGGCTCCTACGAGCAGTACTTC
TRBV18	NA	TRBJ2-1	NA	CASSPPMREYNEQFF	TGTGCCAGCTCACCACCGATGAGGGAATACAATGAGCAGTTCTTC
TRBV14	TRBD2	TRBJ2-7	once	CASSPLAGDYEQYF	TGTGCCAGCAGCCCCTTAGCGGGAGACTACGAGCAGTACTTC
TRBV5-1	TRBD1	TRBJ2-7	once	CASRFGQGFDEQYF	TGCGCCAGCAGATTTGGACAGGGTTTCGACGAGCAGTACTTC
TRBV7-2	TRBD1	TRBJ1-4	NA	CASSFFPGQGNEKLFF	TGTGCCAGCAGCTTTTTCCCGGGACAGGGGAATGAAAAACTGTTTTTT
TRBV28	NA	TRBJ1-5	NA	CASTQGQPQHF	TGTGCCAGCACCCAAGGTCAGCCCCAGCATTTT
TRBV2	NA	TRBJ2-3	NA	CASSAGGKDSDTQYF	TGTGCCAGCAGTGCCGGCGGTAAAGACTCAGATACGCAGTATTTT
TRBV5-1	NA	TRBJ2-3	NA	CASSSRAGTDTQYF	TGCGCCAGCAGCTCCCGTGCGGGAACAGATACGCAGTATTTT
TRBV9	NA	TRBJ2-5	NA	CASSVDPPGAVQETQYF	TGTGCCAGCAGCGTAGACCCTCCGGGGGCGGTCCAAGAGACCCAGTACTTC
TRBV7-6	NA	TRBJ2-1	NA	CASSRTSYEQFF	TGTGCCAGCAGCAGGACGTCTTATGAGCAGTTCTTC
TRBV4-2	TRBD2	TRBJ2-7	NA	CASSRGLALADEQYF	TGTGCCAGCAGCCGCGGACTAGCGCTGGCGGACGAGCAGTACTTC
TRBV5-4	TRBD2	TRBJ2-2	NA	CASSLRGRATGELFF	TGTGCCAGCAGCTTACGCGGGAGGGCCACCGGGGAGCTGTTTTTT
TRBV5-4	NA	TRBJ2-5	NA	CASSLGGVEETQYF	TGTGCCAGCAGCTTGGGCGGGGTGGAAGAGACCCAGTACTTC
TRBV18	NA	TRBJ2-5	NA	CASSSTEETQYF	TGTGCCAGCTCATCTACCGAAGAGACCCAGTACTTC
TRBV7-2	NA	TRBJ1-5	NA	CASSLGQNLYSNQPQHF	TGTGCCAGCAGCTTAGGACAGAACCTTTATAGCAATCAGCCCCAGCATTTT
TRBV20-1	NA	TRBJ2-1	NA	CSATEDEQFF	TGCAGTGCTACTGAGGATGAGCAGTTCTTC
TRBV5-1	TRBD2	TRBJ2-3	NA	CASSGRTSGSTDTQYF	TGCGCCAGCAGCGGCCGGACTAGCGGGAGCACAGATACGCAGTATTTT
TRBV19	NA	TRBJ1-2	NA	CASSSGQRRGYTF	TGTGCCAGTAGTTCAGGACAGCGCCGGGGCTACACCTTC
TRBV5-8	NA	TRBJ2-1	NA	CASSFPDRRNEQFF	TGTGCCAGCAGCTTTCCGGACAGACGGAATGAGCAGTTCTTC
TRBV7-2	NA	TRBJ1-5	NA	CASSLGGRRNHQPQHF	TGTGCCAGCAGCTTAGGAGGGAGGAGGAACCATCAGCCCCAGCATTTT
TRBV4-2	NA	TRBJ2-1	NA	CASSQEGPRQFF	TGTGCCAGCAGCCAAGAGGGACCTAGGCAGTTCTTC
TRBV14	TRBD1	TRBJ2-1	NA	CASRSDRGIYNEQFF	TGTGCCAGCAGGTCGGACAGGGGGATCTACAATGAGCAGTTCTTC
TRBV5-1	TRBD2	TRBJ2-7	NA	CASRTSGNHEQYF	TGCGCCAGCAGAACTAGCGGGAACCACGAGCAGTACTTC
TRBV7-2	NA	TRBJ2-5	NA	CASSRDRPATQYF	TGTGCCAGCAGCCGTGACAGGCCGGCGACCCAGTACTTC
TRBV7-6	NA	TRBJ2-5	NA	CASSPVGGQETQYF	TGTGCCAGCAGCCCCGTGGGGGGGCAGGAGACCCAGTACTTC
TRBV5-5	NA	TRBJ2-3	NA	CASSFRAASTDTQYF	TGTGCCAGCAGCTTTCGGGCGGCTAGCACAGATACGCAGTATTTT
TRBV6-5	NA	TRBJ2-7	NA	CASGPPFYGGYEQYF	TGTGCCAGCGGACCGCCCTTCTACGGAGGCTACGAGCAGTACTTC